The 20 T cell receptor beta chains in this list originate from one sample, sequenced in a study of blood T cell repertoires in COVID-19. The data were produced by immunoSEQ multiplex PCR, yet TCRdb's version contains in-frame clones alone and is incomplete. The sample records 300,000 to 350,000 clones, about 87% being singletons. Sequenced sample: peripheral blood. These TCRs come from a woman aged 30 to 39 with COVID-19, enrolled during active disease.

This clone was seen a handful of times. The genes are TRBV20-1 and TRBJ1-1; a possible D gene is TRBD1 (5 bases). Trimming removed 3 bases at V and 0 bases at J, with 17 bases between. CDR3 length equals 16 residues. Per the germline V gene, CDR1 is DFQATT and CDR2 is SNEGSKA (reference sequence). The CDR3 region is CSASPRGTGMNTEAFF. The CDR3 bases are TGCAGTGCTAGTCCACGGGGGACCGGTATGAACACTGAAGCTTTCTTT.

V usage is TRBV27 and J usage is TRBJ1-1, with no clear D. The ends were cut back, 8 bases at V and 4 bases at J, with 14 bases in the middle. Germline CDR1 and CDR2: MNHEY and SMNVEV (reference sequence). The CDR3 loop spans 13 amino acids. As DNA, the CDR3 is TGTGCCAGCCGCCCGGTTGTATCCACTGAAGCTTTCTTT. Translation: CASRPVVSTEAFF.

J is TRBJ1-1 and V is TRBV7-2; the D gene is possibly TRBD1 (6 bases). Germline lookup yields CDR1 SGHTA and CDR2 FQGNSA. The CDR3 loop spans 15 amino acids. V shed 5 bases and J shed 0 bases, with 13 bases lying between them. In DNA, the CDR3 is TGTGCCAGCAGCCCGCAACAGGGAATGAACACTGAAGCTTTCTTT. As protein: CASSPQQGMNTEAFF.

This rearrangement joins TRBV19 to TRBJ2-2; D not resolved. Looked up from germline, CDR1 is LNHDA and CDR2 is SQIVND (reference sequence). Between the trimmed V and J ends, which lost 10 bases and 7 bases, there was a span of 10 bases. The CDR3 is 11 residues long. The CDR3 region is CATRMNGELFF. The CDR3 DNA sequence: TGTGCCACCAGGATGAACGGGGAGCTGTTTTTT.

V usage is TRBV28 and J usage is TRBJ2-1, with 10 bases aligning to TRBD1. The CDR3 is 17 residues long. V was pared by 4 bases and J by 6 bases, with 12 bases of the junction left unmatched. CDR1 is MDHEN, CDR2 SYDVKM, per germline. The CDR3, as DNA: TGTGCCAGCAGTTCCCCCACCGACAGGGGGCCCCTCAATGAGCAGTTCTTC. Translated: CASSSPTDRGPLNEQFF.

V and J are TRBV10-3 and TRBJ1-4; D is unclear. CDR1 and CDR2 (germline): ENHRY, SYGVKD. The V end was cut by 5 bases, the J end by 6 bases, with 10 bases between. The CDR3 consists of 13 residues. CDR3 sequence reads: CAISPRLDEKLFF. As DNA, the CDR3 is TGTGCCATCAGTCCCAGGTTGGATGAAAAACTGTTTTTT.

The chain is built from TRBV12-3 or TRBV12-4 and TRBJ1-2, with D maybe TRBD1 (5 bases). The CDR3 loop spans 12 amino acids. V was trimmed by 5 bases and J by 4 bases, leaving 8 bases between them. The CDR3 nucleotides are TGTGCCAGCAGTCCCGGGGGCTATGGCTACACCTTC. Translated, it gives CASSPGGYGYTF.

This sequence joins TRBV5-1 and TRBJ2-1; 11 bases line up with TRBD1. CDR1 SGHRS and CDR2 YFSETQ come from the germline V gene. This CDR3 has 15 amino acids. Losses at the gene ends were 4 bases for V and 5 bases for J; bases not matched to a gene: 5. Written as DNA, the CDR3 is TGCGCCAGCAGCCTCGGACAGGGGGCCAACAATGAGCAGTTCTTC. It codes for CASSLGQGANNEQFF.

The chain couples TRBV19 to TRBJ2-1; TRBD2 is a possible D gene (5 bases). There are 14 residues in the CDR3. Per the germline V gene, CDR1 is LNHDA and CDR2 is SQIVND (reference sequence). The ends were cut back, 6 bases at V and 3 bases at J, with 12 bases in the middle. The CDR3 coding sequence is TGTGCCAGTAGCCCGGCGGGCAGCTACAATGAGCAGTTCTTC. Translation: CASSPAGSYNEQFF.

The CDR3: CASSSGVYGYTF. Here the CDR3 DNA reads TGTGCCAGCAGTTCAGGGGTATATGGCTACACCTTC. This chain joins TRBV28 and TRBJ1-2; a possible D gene is TRBD1 (6 bases). The CDR3 totals 12 residues. The germline V gene encodes CDR1 MDHEN and CDR2 SYDVKM. The V end was cut by 4 bases, the J end by 5 bases, with 8 bases between.

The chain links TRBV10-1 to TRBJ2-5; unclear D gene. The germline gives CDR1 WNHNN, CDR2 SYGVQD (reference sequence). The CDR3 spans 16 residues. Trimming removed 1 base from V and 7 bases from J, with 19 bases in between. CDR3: CASSEFRLLNGGTQYF. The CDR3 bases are TGCGCCAGCAGTGAGTTTAGACTCCTAAACGGCGGGACCCAGTACTTC.

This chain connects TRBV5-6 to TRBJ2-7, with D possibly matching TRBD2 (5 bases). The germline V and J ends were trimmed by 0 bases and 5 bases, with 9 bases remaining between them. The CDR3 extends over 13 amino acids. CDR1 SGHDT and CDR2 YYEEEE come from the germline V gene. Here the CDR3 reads CASSLVQEDEQYF. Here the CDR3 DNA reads TGTGCCAGCAGCTTGGTTCAGGAGGACGAGCAGTACTTC. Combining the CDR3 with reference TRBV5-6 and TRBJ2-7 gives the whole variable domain DAGVTQSPTHLIKTRGQQVTLRCSPKSGHDTVSWYQQALGQGPQFIFQYYEEEERQRGNFPDRFSGHQFPNYSSELNVNALLLGDSALYLCASSLVQEDEQYFGPGTRLTVT.

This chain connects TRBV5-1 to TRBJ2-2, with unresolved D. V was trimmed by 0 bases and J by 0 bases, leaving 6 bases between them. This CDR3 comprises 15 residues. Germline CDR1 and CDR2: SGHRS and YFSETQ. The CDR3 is CASSLAPANTGELFF. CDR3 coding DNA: TGCGCCAGCAGCTTGGCTCCGGCGAACACCGGGGAGCTGTTTTTT.

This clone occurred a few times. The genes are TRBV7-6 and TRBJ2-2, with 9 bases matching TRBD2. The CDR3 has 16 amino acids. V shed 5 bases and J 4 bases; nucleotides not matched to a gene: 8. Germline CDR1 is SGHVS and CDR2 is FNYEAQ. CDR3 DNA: TGTGCCAGCAGCCCGATAGCGGGGGTGAGCACCGGGGAGCTGTTTTTT. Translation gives CASSPIAGVSTGELFF.

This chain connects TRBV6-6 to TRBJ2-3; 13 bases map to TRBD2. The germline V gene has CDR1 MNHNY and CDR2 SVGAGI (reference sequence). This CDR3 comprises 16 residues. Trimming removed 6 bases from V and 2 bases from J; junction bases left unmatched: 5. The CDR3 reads CASSTGTSGATDTQYF. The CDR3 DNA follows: TGTGCCAGCAGCACCGGGACTAGCGGGGCCACAGATACGCAGTATTTT.

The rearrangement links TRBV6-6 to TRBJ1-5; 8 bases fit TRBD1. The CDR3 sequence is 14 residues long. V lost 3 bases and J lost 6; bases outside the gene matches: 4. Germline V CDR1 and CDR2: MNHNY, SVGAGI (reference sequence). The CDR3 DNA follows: TGTGCCAGCAGTTATCAGGGGGCGCCTCAGCCCCAGCATTTT. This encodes CASSYQGAPQPQHF.

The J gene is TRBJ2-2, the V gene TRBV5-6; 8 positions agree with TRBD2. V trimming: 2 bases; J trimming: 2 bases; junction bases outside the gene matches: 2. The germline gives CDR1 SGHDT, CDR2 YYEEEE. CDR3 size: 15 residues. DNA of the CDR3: TGTGCCAGCAGCTTACGGGGGGGCAACACCGGGGAGCTGTTTTTT. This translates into CASSLRGGNTGELFF.

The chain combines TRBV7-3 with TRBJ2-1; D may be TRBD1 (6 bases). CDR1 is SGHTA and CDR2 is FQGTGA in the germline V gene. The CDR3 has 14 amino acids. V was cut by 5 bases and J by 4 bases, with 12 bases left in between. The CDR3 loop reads CASSTTGKYNEQFF. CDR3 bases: TGTGCCAGCAGCACGACAGGAAAATACAATGAGCAGTTCTTC.

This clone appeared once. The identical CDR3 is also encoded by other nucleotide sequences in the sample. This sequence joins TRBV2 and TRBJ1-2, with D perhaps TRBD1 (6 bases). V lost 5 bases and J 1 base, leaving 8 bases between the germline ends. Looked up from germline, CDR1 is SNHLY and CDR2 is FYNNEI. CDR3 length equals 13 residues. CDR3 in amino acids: CASSPDSNYGYTF. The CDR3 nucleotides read TGTGCCAGCAGTCCGGACAGTAACTATGGCTACACCTTC.

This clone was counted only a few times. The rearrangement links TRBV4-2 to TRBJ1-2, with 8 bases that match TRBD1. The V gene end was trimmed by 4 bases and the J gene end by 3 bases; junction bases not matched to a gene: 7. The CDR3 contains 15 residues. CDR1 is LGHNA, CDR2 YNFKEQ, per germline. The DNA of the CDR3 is TGTGCCAGCAGCCGGAACAGGGGGTCGGACTATGGCTACACCTTC. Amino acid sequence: CASSRNRGSDYGYTF.